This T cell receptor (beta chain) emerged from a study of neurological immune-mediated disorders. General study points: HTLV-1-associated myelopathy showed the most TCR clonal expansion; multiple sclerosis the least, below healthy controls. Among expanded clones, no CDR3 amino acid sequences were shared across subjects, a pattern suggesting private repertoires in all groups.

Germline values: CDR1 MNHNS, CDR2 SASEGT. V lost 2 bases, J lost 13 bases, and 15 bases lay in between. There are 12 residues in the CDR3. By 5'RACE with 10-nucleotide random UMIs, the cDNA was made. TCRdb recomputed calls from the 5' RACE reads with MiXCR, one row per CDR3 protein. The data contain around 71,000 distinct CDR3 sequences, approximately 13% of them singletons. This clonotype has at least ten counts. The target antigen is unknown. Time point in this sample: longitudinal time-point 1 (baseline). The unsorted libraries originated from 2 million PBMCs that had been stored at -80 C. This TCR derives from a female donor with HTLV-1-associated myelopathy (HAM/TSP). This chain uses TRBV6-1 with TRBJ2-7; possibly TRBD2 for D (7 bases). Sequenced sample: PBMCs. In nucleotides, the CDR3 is TGTGCCAGCAGTGAACTTGCGGGGGCTTCTTACTTC. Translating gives CASSELAGASYF.